What follows are 18 T cell receptor beta chains derived from one specimen sequenced in a study of cytomegalovirus exposure and HLA in healthy donors. Both 60 Vbeta primers and 13 Jbeta primers went into the PCR. TCRdb's table, derived via immunoSEQ multiplex PCR, lists solely in-frame clones and lacks some. The profile covers about 150,000 clones, with about 74% appearing a single time and around an eighth taken by the ten largest. The sample consisted of PBMCs. The receptor set was obtained from a man aged 35 to 55 in good health and CMV-seropositive.

This clone was detected a few times. The rearrangement joins TRBV4-2 to TRBJ2-1, with 11 bases identical to TRBD2. This CDR3 has 16 amino acids. V was pared by 0 bases and J by 3 bases, with 1 base of the junction left unmatched. CDR1 and CDR2 (germline): LGHNA, YNFKEQ. Here the CDR3 reads CASSQDGTSGYNEQFF. Here the CDR3 DNA reads TGTGCCAGCAGCCAAGATGGGACTAGCGGCTACAATGAGCAGTTCTTC.

The rearrangement links TRBV7-2 to TRBJ2-7, with 9 bases fitting TRBD1. J gave up 11 bases and V 5 bases, and 7 bases lay outside the gene matches. Germline CDR1 and CDR2: SGHTA and FQGNSA. The CDR3 sequence is 12 residues long. The CDR3 is CASSLTGGIKYF. CDR3 sequence (DNA): TGTGCCAGCAGCCTAACAGGGGGCATCAAGTACTTC.

This clone was observed a few times. CDR3: CASSSRDREIEQYF. As DNA, the CDR3 is TGTGCCAGCAGTTCCCGCGACAGGGAGATCGAGCAGTACTTC. V gene TRBV7-9 combines with J gene TRBJ2-7; TRBD1 matches 7 bases. Germline V gives CDR1 SEHNR, CDR2 FQNEAQ (reference sequence). There are 14 residues in the CDR3. Trimming cost V 6 bases and J 6 bases; bases outside gene matches: 11.

Only one count was recorded for this clone. V and J are TRBV4-2 and TRBJ1-1, with D perhaps TRBD1 (5 bases). The CDR3 consists of 14 residues. Germline CDR1 is LGHNA and CDR2 is YNFKEQ. The V end lost 0 bases, the J end lost 1 base, and 6 bases lay between the germline ends. This chain's CDR3 is CASSQDGGNTEAFF. The CDR3 region has the DNA TGTGCCAGCAGCCAAGACGGGGGGAACACTGAAGCTTTCTTT.

V gene TRBV7-9 combines with J gene TRBJ1-1, with unresolved D. The CDR3 runs 16 residues. V was cut by 5 bases and J by 0 bases, with 16 bases left in between. CDR1 SEHNR and CDR2 FQNEAQ come from the germline V gene (reference sequence). The DNA for the CDR3 is TGTGCCAGCAGCCTATTTGCAGGTTACATGAACACTGAAGCTTTCTTT. Encoded protein: CASSLFAGYMNTEAFF.

V and J are TRBV4-2 and TRBJ2-1, with a tentative D call TRBD2 (6 bases). The CDR3 extends over 16 amino acids. CDR1 is LGHNA, CDR2 YNFKEQ, per germline. Trimming removed 0 bases at V and 2 bases at J, with 11 bases between. CDR3 DNA sequence: TGTGCCAGCAGCCAAGACCTAGCGCCTACCTACAATGAGCAGTTCTTC. Its translation: CASSQDLAPTYNEQFF.

V is TRBV7-6 and J is TRBJ2-5, with D perhaps matching TRBD1 (6 bases). V was trimmed by 4 bases and J by 0 bases, leaving 9 bases between them. The CDR3 extends over 14 amino acids. Germline V lookup: CDR1 SGHVS, CDR2 FNYEAQ. CDR3 residues: CASSYGQNQETQYF. The CDR3 DNA sequence: TGTGCCAGCAGCTACGGACAGAACCAAGAGACCCAGTACTTC. The full variable domain, completed using reference TRBV7-6 and TRBJ2-5, is GAGVSQSPRYKVTKRGQDVALRCDPISGHVSLYWYRQALGQGPEFLTYFNYEAQQDKSGLPNDRFSAERPEGSISTLTIQRTEQRDSAMYRCASSYGQNQETQYFGPGTRLLVL.

The rearrangement links TRBV5-4 to TRBJ1-2; D is possibly TRBD1 (5 bases). With 2 bases removed from V and 4 bases from J, the gap between germline ends came to 12 bases. Per the germline V gene, CDR1 is SGHNT and CDR2 is YYREEE (reference sequence). The CDR3 is 14 residues long. This CDR3 is CASSLNWGSYGYTF. In DNA, the CDR3 is TGTGCCAGCAGCTTAAACTGGGGCAGCTATGGCTACACCTTC.

This clone is a singleton in its sample. The chain carries TRBV28 and TRBJ2-1; TRBD2 aligns across 7 bases. CDR3 length equals 15 residues. Germline-derived CDR1 and CDR2 are MDHEN and SYDVKM. J lost 2 bases, V lost 4 bases, and 5 bases had no gene match. CDR3 residues: CASSSSGMPYNEQFF. The CDR3 DNA is TGTGCCAGCAGTTCGAGCGGGATGCCCTACAATGAGCAGTTCTTC.

V gene TRBV7-7 combines with J gene TRBJ2-5; D is undetermined. CDR1 SSHAT and CDR2 FNYEAQ come from the germline V gene (reference sequence). Trimming shortened V by 3 bases and J by 5 bases, and 13 bases separated the two germline ends. CDR3 length: 14 residues. CDR3 amino acids: CASSLGPTGETQYF. CDR3 nucleotide sequence: TGTGCCAGCAGCTTGGGTCCTACCGGGGAGACCCAGTACTTC.

In its sample, this clone was seen a few times. J is TRBJ1-5 and V is TRBV29-1; no clear D. V was clipped by 8 bases and J by 4 bases, with 15 bases between them. CDR1 is SQVTM, CDR2 ANQGSEA, per germline. The CDR3 extends over 13 amino acids. CDR3 DNA: TGCAGCACTAGTTCCGGACGGAATCAGCCCCAGCATTTT. Its translation is CSTSSGRNQPQHF.

This clone was recorded a few times. V gene TRBV28 combines with J gene TRBJ1-1; TRBD1 might be the D (6 bases). From germline, CDR1 is MDHEN and CDR2 SYDVKM. V lost 4 bases to trimming and J lost 11 bases, with 11 bases between them. This CDR3 spans 11 amino acids. The CDR3 nucleotides read TGTGCCAGCAGTTCAGGGGCGACCGCTTTCTTT. The encoded protein is CASSSGATAFF.

This clone came up a few times. The chain uses TRBV18 and TRBJ2-5, with 8 bases aligning to TRBD1. In germline, CDR1 is KGHSH, CDR2 LQKENI. The length of the CDR3 is 14 residues. Unmatched junction bases numbered 8, after V lost 6 bases and J lost 5 bases. CDR3 nucleotides: TGTGCCAGCTCTCCGCAGGGGGCTAGGGAGACCCAGTACTTC. Its protein is CASSPQGARETQYF.

The CDR3 is CASSDRSPVEAFF. DNA of the CDR3: TGCGCCAGCAGCGACAGGTCGCCGGTCGAAGCTTTCTTT. The V and J genes are TRBV10-2 and TRBJ1-1; tentative D call: TRBD1 (6 bases). CDR1 and CDR2 from the germline V gene are WSHSY and SAAADI. The CDR3 has 13 amino acids. Trimming stripped 6 bases from V and 8 bases from J, with 16 bases between.

The rearrangement links TRBV19 to TRBJ1-2; no definite D call. Between the trimmed V and J ends, which lost 4 bases and 8 bases, there was a span of 11 bases. The length of the CDR3 is 12 residues. Germline V gene lookup returns CDR1 LNHDA and CDR2 SQIVND (reference sequence). In nucleotides, the CDR3 is TGTGCCAGTAGTACGACTTGGAAGGGCTACACCTTC. It specifies CASSTTWKGYTF.

V is TRBV6-6 and J is TRBJ2-7, with 9 bases aligning to TRBD2. The germline CDR1 and CDR2 sequences are MNHNY and SVGAGI (reference sequence). The CDR3 spans 15 residues. V shed 6 bases, J shed 5 bases, and the junction held 11 bases outside the gene matches. CDR3 bases: TGTGCCAGCAGCCGCCCCTCGGGACTAGCAGACGAGCAGTACTTC. This codes for CASSRPSGLADEQYF.

The V call is TRBV27, the J call TRBJ2-1, with 13 bases aligning to TRBD2. Germline trimming cut 6 bases from V and 8 bases from J; bases unmatched to any gene: 13. The germline V gene encodes CDR1 MNHEY and CDR2 SMNVEV (reference sequence). This CDR3 has 17 amino acids. Here the CDR3 DNA reads TGTGCCAGCAGCCCTAAACCCCCGGGACTAGCGGGATATGAGCAGTTCTTC. Protein: CASSPKPPGLAGYEQFF.

The genes are TRBV25-1 and TRBJ1-1, with D possibly TRBD1 on 6 matching bases. Trimming removed 11 bases at V and 3 bases at J, with 13 bases between. The CDR3 is made up of 12 amino acids. Germline V gene lookup returns CDR1 MGHDK and CDR2 SYGVNS. The CDR3 region has the DNA TGTGCCTCCACTGGACAGTACACTGAAGCTTTCTTT. This sequence encodes CASTGQYTEAFF.